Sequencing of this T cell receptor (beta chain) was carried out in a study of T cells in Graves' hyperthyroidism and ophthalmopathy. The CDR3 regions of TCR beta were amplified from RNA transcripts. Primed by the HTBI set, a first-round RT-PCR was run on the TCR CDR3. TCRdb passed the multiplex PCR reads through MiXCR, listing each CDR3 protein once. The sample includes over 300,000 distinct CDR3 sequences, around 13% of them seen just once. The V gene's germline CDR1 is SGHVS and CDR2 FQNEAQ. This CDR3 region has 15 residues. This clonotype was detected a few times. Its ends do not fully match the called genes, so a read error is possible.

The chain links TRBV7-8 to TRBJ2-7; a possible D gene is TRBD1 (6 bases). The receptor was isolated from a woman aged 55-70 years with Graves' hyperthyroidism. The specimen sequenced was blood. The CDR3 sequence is CASSQGTRPSYEQHF. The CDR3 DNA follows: TGTGCCAGCAGCCAAGGGACAAGACCCTCCTACGAGCAGCACTTC.